The present T cell receptor beta chain was sequenced within a study of OX40 agonist ivuxolimab in advanced cancers. Overall study context: Ivuxolimab, an antibody acting as an agonist of OX40 (CD134), was used to treat patients. Those treated in dose escalation had hepatocellular carcinoma, melanoma, renal cell cancer or head and neck cancer. Whole-study results and caveats: CD8+ T cells were the subset that, on average, had more expanded clones than CD4+. Among the lowest peripheral clonal expansion occurred in 0.1-3.0 mg/kg partial responders.

Data came from immunoSEQ multiplex PCR; TCRdb stores just in-frame clones and leaves some out. The sample shows some 50,000 clones, 75% to 85% of them seen only once. About this clone itself: Its antigen remains unidentified.

The ends were cut back, 6 bases at V and 8 bases at J, with 20 bases in the middle. Germline loops: CDR1 SGHAT, CDR2 FQNNGV. The CDR3 loop spans 14 amino acids. This chain uses TRBV11-2 with TRBJ2-7; D remains ambiguous. Sequencing was performed on CD4+ or CD8+ T cells sorted from blood, taken in a trial of the OX40 agonist ivuxolimab. The sequence was obtained from an adult with an advanced solid tumor such as melanoma, head and neck, liver or kidney cancer. Here the CDR3 DNA reads TGTGCCAGCAGGGAGACCGGCGCCATAAGGAAGCAGTACTTC. Its translation: CASRETGAIRKQYF. Combining the CDR3 with reference TRBV11-2 and TRBJ2-7 gives the whole variable domain EAGVAQSPRYKIIEKRQSVAFWCNPISGHATLYWYQQILGQGPKLLIQFQNNGVVDDSQLPKDRFSAERLKGVDSTLKIQPAKLEDSAVYLCASRETGAIRKQYFGPGTRLTVT.